This record concerns one T cell receptor beta chain sequence. This CDR3 is 15 amino acids long. The germline V gene has CDR1 MGHRA and CDR2 YSYEKL. V was pared by 2 bases and J by 4 bases, with 15 bases between. What was sequenced were expressed TCRB transcripts, since all of the isolated RNA had been reverse transcribed. Here immunoSEQ multiplex PCR was the method, and the copy in TCRdb shows in-frame clones only, minus some. The table shows about 230,000 clones, with more than 9% occurring only once. This record belongs to a study of beta chain features in type 1 diabetes. In total, each donor contributed a single heparinised blood draw that averaged approximately 120 mL. Without exception, sorted populations had purity beyond 95%.

This clonotype was sampled from a woman aged 18-29 years in good health. V and J are TRBV4-1 and TRBJ2-7, with no clear D. Sequences were obtained from naive CD4+ T cells from blood. The CDR3 reads CASSQTNSIGYEQYF. The CDR3 DNA sequence: TGCGCCAGCAGCCAAACTAATAGTATCGGGTACGAGCAGTACTTC.